The present TCR beta chain was sequenced within a study of T cells in Graves' hyperthyroidism and ophthalmopathy. Regions amplified from RNA transcripts were the TCR beta CDR3 regions. The primer set for the first-round RT-PCR of the TCR CDR3 was HTBI. TCRdb called the multiplex PCR reads again in MiXCR, with one record for every CDR3 protein. This table has about 530,000 distinct CDR3 sequences, 15% to 20% appearing once. The germline V gene has CDR1 GTSNPN and CDR2 SVGIG (reference sequence). V lost 1 base, J lost 2 bases, and 12 bases lay in between. The CDR3 totals 15 residues. The rearrangement uses TRBV30 and TRBJ1-5, with D possibly TRBD1 on 5 matching bases. The specimen sequenced was blood. This TCR derives from a woman aged 18 to 35 with Graves' ophthalmopathy. Here the CDR3 reads CAWSALGGGNQPQHF. DNA for the CDR3: TGTGCCTGGAGTGCCCTGGGGGGAGGCAATCAGCCCCAGCATTTT.